This T cell receptor beta chain is drawn from a study of T cells expressing NK-cell markers. A note on this clonotype: Its antigen remains unknown.

This CDR3 region has 15 residues. Germline assignment: CDR1 SGHKS and CDR2 YYEKEE (reference sequence). TCRdb reprocessed the 5' RACE reads; each CDR3 protein has one entry and no DNA is given. The listing records roughly 450,000 distinct CDR3 sequences. Study-level findings and limits: Dominance of the CD3+CD56-NKG2C+ fraction by these clonotypes also held in several donors.

The rearrangement uses TRBV5-5 and TRBJ1-1; the D call from TCRdb, TRBD1, cannot be confirmed without DNA. The origin of this receptor is a woman between 50 and 59 years old in good health. Sequenced material: blood T cells: a sorted CD56 or NKG2C T cell subset, CD4+ or CD8+ T cells, or bulk PBMC T cells (not recorded which). The CDR3 sequence: CASSLPTGRITEAFF. Filled out from reference TRBV5-5 and TRBJ1-1, the complete variable domain reads DAGVTQSPTHLIKTRGQQVTLRCSPISGHKSVSWYQQVLGQGPQFIFQYYEKEERGRGNFPDRFSARQFPNYSSELNVNALLLGDSALYLCASSLPTGRITEAFFGQGTRLTVV.